This entry lists 8 T cell receptor beta chains sequenced from one sample in a study of neurological immune-mediated disorders. TCRdb analysed the 5' RACE reads with MiXCR anew, one entry per CDR3 protein. In the table there are about 59,000 distinct CDR3 sequences, roughly 3.3% of which are singletons. Sequencing input: PBMCs. The source of these receptors is a woman aged 25 to 45 with multiple sclerosis.

This clonotype was seen many times. The CDR3 region is CSAPPGGETQYF. Here the CDR3 DNA reads TGCAGTGCCCCCCCGGGGGGAGAGACCCAGTACTTC. The rearrangement links TRBV20-1 to TRBJ2-5; 7 nucleotides match TRBD2. After removal of 6 bases from V and 4 bases from J, the junction contained 5 bases not matched to a gene. The CDR3 extends over 12 amino acids. Germline V gene sequence: CDR1 DFQATT, CDR2 SNEGSKA (reference sequence).

This clonotype was detected ten times or more. The rearrangement links TRBV20-1 to TRBJ1-1, with D perhaps matching TRBD1 (6 bases). There are 11 residues in the CDR3. V was clipped by 6 bases and J by 6 bases, with 11 bases between them. From germline, CDR1 is DFQATT and CDR2 SNEGSKA (reference sequence). The CDR3 sequence: CSAVGAAEAFF. The CDR3 bases are TGCAGTGCCGTGGGGGCGGCTGAAGCTTTCTTT.

This clonotype was observed many times. The chain's CDR3 is CASSVGLGNEQFF. CDR3 sequence (DNA): TGTGCCAGCAGCGTTGGTCTTGGCAATGAGCAGTTCTTC. This chain joins TRBV9 and TRBJ2-1, with no clear D. V lost 2 bases, J lost 6 bases, and 9 bases lay in between. The CDR3 totals 13 residues. CDR1 is SGDLS, CDR2 YYNGEE, per germline.

This clonotype was seen repeatedly, ten times or more. The V and J genes are TRBV15 and TRBJ1-1; no clear D gene. Germline CDR1 LNHNV, CDR2 YYDKDF (reference sequence). V was trimmed by 4 bases and J by 1 base, leaving 10 bases between them. CDR3 length equals 14 residues. The CDR3 sequence is CATSTRRENTEAFF. DNA for the CDR3: TGTGCCACCAGCACCCGGAGGGAGAACACTGAAGCTTTCTTT.

This clonotype was counted many times. V is TRBV12-3 or TRBV12-4 and J is TRBJ1-2, with a tentative D call TRBD1 (6 bases). This CDR3 has 15 residues. The V and J ends lost 5 bases and 4 bases respectively, with 17 bases between them. The CDR3 region has the DNA TGTGCCAGCAGTGATTTTGGGGGGCCTCTCTATGGCTACACCTTC. Translating it yields CASSDFGGPLYGYTF.

The sample holds many counts of this clonotype. The CDR3 region has the DNA TGTGCCAGCAGTTACGGGGCGGGGGCGACCTACGAGCAGTACTTC. Its protein is CASSYGAGATYEQYF. V gene TRBV6-2 or TRBV6-3 combines with J gene TRBJ2-7; D perhaps matches TRBD2 (7 bases). This CDR3 comprises 15 residues. The ends were cut back, 2 bases at V and 2 bases at J, with 13 bases in the middle. Per germline, CDR1 MNHEY and CDR2 SVGEGT.

This clonotype showed up many times. The CDR3 bases are TGTGCCAGCAGCTTAGCCTCCCCAGGGACAGATACGCAGTATTTT. It encodes CASSLASPGTDTQYF. This chain joins TRBV7-8 and TRBJ2-3; a possible D gene is TRBD1 (5 bases). Germline CDR1 and CDR2: SGHVS and FQNEAQ. The V and J ends lost 0 bases and 3 bases respectively, with 10 bases between them. The CDR3 runs to 15 residues.

This clonotype was detected ten times or more. The chain couples TRBV20-1 to TRBJ2-7, with TRBD2 matching over 8 bases. The CDR3 is made up of 14 amino acids. The trim removed 6 bases at V and 3 bases at J, leaving 10 bases unmatched. The germline gives CDR1 DFQATT, CDR2 SNEGSKA (reference sequence). The CDR3 DNA reads as TGCAGTGCCCGGGACGGGAGGGACTACTACGAGCAGTACTTC. Protein product: CSARDGRDYYEQYF.